The rows below give T cell receptor beta chains drawn from one sample of a study of TIL therapy for anti-PD-1-resistant metastatic lung cancer. The assay was immunoSEQ multiplex PCR, and TCRdb's table has in-frame clones only and misses some. The sample includes 40,000 to 60,000 clones, around 80% of them seen just once. The sample was blood, taken at baseline. The receptors come from a woman aged 25-85 years with non-small cell lung cancer. Both conserved end residues are part of each CDR3. A D gene is named only where the DNA matches it firmly. Clone size, where shown, is once, few, many, or a class for clones that have expanded.

cdr3_aa cdr3_nt clone_size j_call d_call v_call
CATSRDNRVETQYF TGTGCCACCAGCAGAGATAACAGGGTTGAGACCCAGTACTTC - TRBJ2-5 - TRBV15
CASSLVTEIPYGYTF TGCGCCAGCAGCTTGGTGACAGAAATTCCCTATGGCTACACCTTC - TRBJ1-2 - TRBV5-1
CASSLQGVIQSPERKKLFF TGTGCCAGCAGCCTACAGGGGGTGATTCAGAGCCCAGAAAGGAAAAAACTGTTTTTT - TRBJ1-4 TRBD1 TRBV11-2
CASSSGGQPQHF TGTGCCAGCAGTTCGGGAGGACAGCCCCAGCATTTT - TRBJ1-5 - TRBV28
CAWSPGQGNYEQYF TGTGCCTGGAGCCCGGGACAAGGCAACTACGAGCAGTACTTC - TRBJ2-7 - TRBV30
CASSLLEAVNTGELFF TGCGCCAGCAGCTTGTTAGAGGCGGTGAACACCGGGGAGCTGTTTTTT - TRBJ2-2 - TRBV5-1
CASRGNEKLFF TGTGCCAGCAGGGGTAATGAAAAACTGTTTTTT - TRBJ1-4 - TRBV7-9
CASSVEAGSSYEQYF TGTGCCAGCAGCGTAGAGGCGGGGAGCTCCTACGAGCAGTACTTC - TRBJ2-7 - TRBV2
CASSVEQGPGNTIYF TGTGCCAGCAGCGTAGAACAGGGGCCTGGAAACACCATATATTTT - TRBJ1-3 TRBD1 TRBV9
CAWSGAGQPQHF TGTGCCTGGAGTGGCGCGGGGCAGCCCCAGCATTTT - TRBJ1-5 - TRBV30
CASSLGTAYNEQFF TGTGCCAGCAGCTTAGGGACAGCTTACAATGAGCAGTTCTTC - TRBJ2-1 - TRBV7-2
CASTLPRTDTYEQYF TGTGCCAGCACCCTCCCTCGGACAGATACCTACGAGCAGTACTTC - TRBJ2-7 - TRBV6-1
CASSPRLASYNEQFF TGTGCCAGCAGCCCGAGACTAGCGAGCTACAATGAGCAGTTCTTC - TRBJ2-1 TRBD2 TRBV9
CASRTGLAGNEQFF TGTGCCAGCAGGACGGGACTAGCGGGAAATGAGCAGTTCTTC - TRBJ2-1 TRBD2 TRBV28
CASYRTGVNSGNTIYF TGTGCCAGCTACCGGACAGGAGTTAACTCTGGAAACACCATATATTTT - TRBJ1-3 TRBD1 TRBV28
CASSLQVGSNQPQHF TGTGCCAGCAGCTTGCAGGTGGGGAGCAATCAGCCCCAGCATTTT - TRBJ1-5 - TRBV5-5
CASSLGWGQPQHF TGTGCCAGCAGCTTAGGATGGGGTCAGCCCCAGCATTTT - TRBJ1-5 - TRBV7-2
CASQGILNYGYTF TGTGCCAGTCAGGGGATCCTTAACTATGGCTACACCTTC - TRBJ1-2 - TRBV2
CASTLDRGNTGELFF TGTGCCAGCACTCTGGACAGGGGGAACACCGGGGAGCTGTTTTTT - TRBJ2-2 TRBD1 TRBV28
CTSSLADRYNEQFF TGTACCAGCAGCTTAGCCGATCGCTACAATGAGCAGTTCTTC - TRBJ2-1 - TRBV7-9
CASSYDGETQYF TGTGCCAGCAGTTACGATGGAGAGACCCAGTACTTC - TRBJ2-5 - TRBV6-6
CASSHPQGRSYGYTF TGCGCCAGCAGCCACCCTCAGGGACGAAGCTATGGCTACACCTTC - TRBJ1-2 - TRBV5-1
CASRGGSYNSPLHF TGTGCCAGCAGGGGTGGCTCCTATAATTCACCCCTCCACTTT - TRBJ1-6 - TRBV28
CASSFTDSYEQYF TGTGCCAGCAGTTTCACGGACAGCTACGAGCAGTACTTC few TRBJ2-7 - TRBV27
CASSQVVAGGPSGNEQFF TGCGCCAGCAGCCAAGTTGTAGCGGGGGGGCCAAGTGGTAATGAGCAGTTCTTC once TRBJ2-1 TRBD2 TRBV4-3
CASSVRNEQFF TGTGCCAGTAGTGTGAGGAATGAGCAGTTCTTC - TRBJ2-1 - TRBV19
CASTLRGNTEAFF TGTGCCAGTACGTTGCGAGGGAACACTGAAGCTTTCTTT - TRBJ1-1 - TRBV19
CASRNAGSFNRDEQFF TGTGCCAGCAGGAACGCCGGTAGCTTTAACCGGGACGAGCAGTTCTTC - TRBJ2-1 - TRBV28
CASSRSLGETQYF TGTGCCAGCAGCCGGAGTCTAGGCGAGACCCAGTACTTC - TRBJ2-5 - TRBV7-2
CASSSRDTRETQYF TGTGCCAGCAGCTCGCGGGACACCCGGGAGACCCAGTACTTC - TRBJ2-5 - TRBV7-9
CASSSSQGENEQFF TGTGCCAGCAGCTCCTCACAGGGAGAAAATGAGCAGTTCTTC - TRBJ2-1 - TRBV5-4
CASSLVGSTTDTQYF TGTGCCAGCAGCTTAGTCGGCTCAACAACCGATACGCAGTATTTT - TRBJ2-3 - TRBV11-2
CASSLVGQLNTEAFF TGTGCCAGCAGCTTGGTGGGACAGCTGAACACTGAAGCTTTCTTT - TRBJ1-1 TRBD1 TRBV5-4
CSAWLAGVNTEAFF TGCAGCGCCTGGTTGGCAGGGGTGAACACTGAAGCTTTCTTT - TRBJ1-1 - TRBV29-1
CASSGQASGNTIYF TGTGCCAGCAGCGGACAGGCGTCGGGCAACACCATATATTTT - TRBJ1-3 TRBD1 TRBV6-5
CASSPIASGVQETQYF TGTGCCAGCTCACCAATAGCCTCAGGGGTTCAAGAGACCCAGTACTTC - TRBJ2-5 - TRBV18
CASRIQYQPQHF TGTGCCAGCAGGATACAGTATCAGCCCCAGCATTTT - TRBJ1-5 - TRBV28
CASSFGGQYEQYF TGTGCCAGCAGCTTCGGGGGGCAGTACGAGCAGTACTTC - TRBJ2-7 - TRBV5-5
CASSQTDYEQYF TGCGCCAGCAGTCAGACAGACTACGAGCAGTACTTC few TRBJ2-7 - TRBV10-2
CATSRDSGVTGELFF TGTGCCACCAGCAGAGATTCAGGGGTCACCGGGGAGCTGTTTTTT - TRBJ2-2 - TRBV15
CASIISYPPEAFF TGTGCCAGCATCATCTCTTACCCCCCTGAAGCTTTCTTT - TRBJ1-1 - TRBV6-5
CASRTSVGYEQYF TGTGCCAGCAGAACTAGCGTTGGGTACGAGCAGTACTTC few TRBJ2-7 TRBD2 TRBV6-5
CASSLGPAWDTQYF TGTGCCAGCAGCCTGGGGCCGGCCTGGGATACGCAGTATTTT - TRBJ2-3 - TRBV11-3
CATQGLAGGPSYNEQFF TGTGCCACCCAGGGGCTAGCGGGGGGTCCATCCTACAATGAGCAGTTCTTC - TRBJ2-1 TRBD2 TRBV5-8
CASSVVLEADTQYF TGTGCCAGCAGTGTGGTTCTGGAGGCAGATACGCAGTATTTT - TRBJ2-3 - TRBV6-5
CASSLGTGDADTQYF TGTGCCAGCTCACTTGGGACAGGGGACGCAGATACGCAGTATTTT - TRBJ2-3 TRBD1 TRBV18
CASGSISTDTQYF TGTGCCAGTGGAAGTATTAGCACAGATACGCAGTATTTT - TRBJ2-3 - TRBV9
CASSDPSGRAENEQFF TGTGCCAGCAGTGACCCTAGCGGGAGGGCTGAAAATGAGCAGTTCTTC few TRBJ2-1 TRBD2 TRBV2